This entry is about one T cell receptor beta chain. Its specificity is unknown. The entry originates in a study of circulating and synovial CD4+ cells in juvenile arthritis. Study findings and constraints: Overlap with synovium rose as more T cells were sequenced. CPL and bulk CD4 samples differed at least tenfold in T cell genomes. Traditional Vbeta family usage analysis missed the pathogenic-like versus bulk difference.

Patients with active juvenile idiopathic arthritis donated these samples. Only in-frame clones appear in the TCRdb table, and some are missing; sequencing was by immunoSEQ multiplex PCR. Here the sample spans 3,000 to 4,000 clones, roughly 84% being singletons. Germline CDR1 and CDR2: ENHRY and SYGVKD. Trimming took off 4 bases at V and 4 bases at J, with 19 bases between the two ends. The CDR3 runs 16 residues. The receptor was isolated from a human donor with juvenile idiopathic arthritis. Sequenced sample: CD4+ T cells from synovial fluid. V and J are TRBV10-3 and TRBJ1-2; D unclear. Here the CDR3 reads CAISGSSVAASYGYTF. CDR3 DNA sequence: TGTGCCATCAGTGGGTCTAGCGTGGCAGCGAGCTATGGCTACACCTTC.